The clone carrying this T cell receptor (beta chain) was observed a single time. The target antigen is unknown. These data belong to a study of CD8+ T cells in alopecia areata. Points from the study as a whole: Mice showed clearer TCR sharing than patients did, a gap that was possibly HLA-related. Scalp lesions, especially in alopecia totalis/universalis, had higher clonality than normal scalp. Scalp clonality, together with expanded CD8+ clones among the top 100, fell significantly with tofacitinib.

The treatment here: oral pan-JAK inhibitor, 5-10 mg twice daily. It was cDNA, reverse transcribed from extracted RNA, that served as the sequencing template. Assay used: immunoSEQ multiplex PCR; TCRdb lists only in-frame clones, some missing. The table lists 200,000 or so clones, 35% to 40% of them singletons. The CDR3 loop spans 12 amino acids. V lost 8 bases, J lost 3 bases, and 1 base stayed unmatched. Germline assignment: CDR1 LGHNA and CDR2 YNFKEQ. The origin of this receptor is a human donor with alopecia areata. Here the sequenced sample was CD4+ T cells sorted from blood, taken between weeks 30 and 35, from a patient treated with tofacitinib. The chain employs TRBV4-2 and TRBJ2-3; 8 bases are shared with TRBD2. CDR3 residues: CASRGGTDTQYF. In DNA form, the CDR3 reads TGTGCCAGCCGGGGGGGGACAGATACGCAGTATTTT.